The 19 T cell receptor beta chains listed next were all sequenced from one sample in a study of cytomegalovirus exposure and HLA in healthy donors. Vbeta (60) and Jbeta (13) primers were used in the PCR. The method was immunoSEQ multiplex PCR; TCRdb's version includes in-frame clones alone and lacks a portion of them. The repertoire holds roughly 90,000 clones, about 68% seen once, with 20% to 25% in the top ten. Sample: PBMCs. Source of these receptors: a man aged 25 to 45 in good health and CMV-seropositive.

The rearrangement uses TRBV29-1 and TRBJ2-1; D may be TRBD1 (5 bases). The CDR3 totals 11 residues. Germline V gives CDR1 SQVTM, CDR2 ANQGSEA. V dropped 3 bases and J dropped 10 bases, with 10 bases sitting between them. The CDR3 here is CSVEVTGEQFF. CDR3 nucleotide sequence: TGCAGCGTTGAGGTCACAGGAGAGCAGTTCTTC.

This chain uses TRBV19 with TRBJ1-3; 8 nucleotides agree with TRBD1. This CDR3 has 14 residues. Unmatched junction bases numbered 3, after V lost 6 bases and J lost 2 bases. Germline lookup yields CDR1 LNHDA and CDR2 SQIVND (reference sequence). As DNA, the CDR3 is TGTGCCAGTAGCCAGGGGGCGGCTGGAAACACCATATATTTT. This sequence encodes CASSQGAAGNTIYF.

This clone has just a few counts. The genes are TRBV7-9 and TRBJ1-5, with a possible D match to TRBD1 (6 bases). CDR1 and CDR2 from the germline V gene are SEHNR and FQNEAQ (reference sequence). The CDR3 contains 14 residues. V was clipped by 5 bases and J by 7 bases, with 15 bases between them. DNA for the CDR3: TGTGCCAGCAGCGAGGCTAACAGGGACCAGCCCCAGCATTTT. This gives the protein CASSEANRDQPQHF. Combining the CDR3 with reference TRBV7-9 and TRBJ1-5 gives the whole variable domain DTGVSQNPRHKITKRGQNVTFRCDPISEHNRLYWYRQTLGQGPEFLTYFQNEAQLEKSRLLSDRFSAERPKGSFSTLEIQRTEQGDSAMYLCASSEANRDQPQHFGDGTRLSIL.

The chain combines TRBV27 with TRBJ2-2; TRBD2 aligns across 14 bases. The CDR3 has 18 amino acids. With 7 bases clipped from V and 7 bases from J, the junction kept 14 bases outside the gene matches. The V gene's germline CDR1 is MNHEY and CDR2 SMNVEV (reference sequence). The CDR3, as DNA: TGTGCCAGCAACCCGACTAGCGGGAGGGCCTCTAGGAACGGGGAGCTGTTTTTT. The encoded protein is CASNPTSGRASRNGELFF.

The CDR3: CASSREGVYEQYF. The CDR3 DNA sequence: TGTGCCAGTAGTCGGGAGGGAGTCTACGAGCAGTACTTC. This chain joins TRBV19 and TRBJ2-7, with 8 bases identical to TRBD2. The CDR3 is 13 amino acids. V was clipped by 5 bases and J by 3 bases; unmatched bases: 3. Per germline, CDR1 LNHDA and CDR2 SQIVND (reference sequence). The whole variable domain, filled in from reference TRBV19 and TRBJ2-7, reads DGGITQSPKYLFRKEGQNVTLSCEQNLNHDAMYWYRQDPGQGLRLIYYSQIVNDFQKGDIAEGYSVSREKKESFPLTVTSAQKNPTAFYLCASSREGVYEQYFGPGTRLTVT.

V usage is TRBV30 and J usage is TRBJ2-1; no definite D call. The V gene lost 0 bases and the J gene lost 8 bases, with 11 bases spanning the gap. In germline, CDR1 is GTSNPN, CDR2 SVGIG (reference sequence). There are 13 residues in the CDR3. This CDR3 is CAWSVPVVDEQFF. The CDR3 DNA reads TGTGCCTGGAGTGTGCCCGTAGTCGATGAGCAGTTCTTC.

J is TRBJ2-7 and V is TRBV5-4; 9 bases agree with TRBD1. Germline V gene sequence: CDR1 SGHNT, CDR2 YYREEE (reference sequence). There are 13 residues in the CDR3. V lost 5 bases to trimming and J lost 6 bases; unmatched junction nucleotides: 6. CDR3 region: CASRYTGGGEQYF. The CDR3 bases are TGTGCCAGCAGGTATACAGGGGGCGGCGAGCAGTACTTC.

This clone was found a few times. The chain has TRBV18 and TRBJ2-1, with D possibly TRBD1 on 5 matching bases. The germline gives CDR1 KGHSH, CDR2 LQKENI. This CDR3 region has 15 residues. V was cut by 2 bases and J by 8 bases, with 16 bases left in between. The CDR3 loop is CASSPRPSPRDEQFF. CDR3 nucleotides: TGTGCCAGCTCACCAAGGCCCTCCCCCAGGGATGAGCAGTTCTTC.

Comments on this clone: The junction departs from the called germline gene at one end, perhaps through a read error. This chain connects TRBV29-1 to TRBJ2-3; 7 nucleotides align to TRBD1. CDR1 and CDR2 (germline): SQVTM, ANQGSEA. This CDR3 is 15 amino acids long. In nucleotides, the CDR3 is TGCAGCGCTGAACAGTCAGTAGGGGGCTCGTCGACGCAGTATTTT. Amino acids: CSAEQSVGGSSTQYF.

This chain joins TRBV19 and TRBJ2-7, with D hard to call. This CDR3 contains 14 residues. The V and J ends lost 3 bases and 6 bases respectively, with 15 bases between them. Germline V gives CDR1 LNHDA, CDR2 SQIVND (reference sequence). The CDR3 loop reads CASSMTWSITEQYF. The CDR3, as DNA: TGTGCCAGTAGTATGACTTGGAGTATCACCGAGCAGTACTTC. Variable domain in full (rest from reference TRBV19 and TRBJ2-7): DGGITQSPKYLFRKEGQNVTLSCEQNLNHDAMYWYRQDPGQGLRLIYYSQIVNDFQKGDIAEGYSVSREKKESFPLTVTSAQKNPTAFYLCASSMTWSITEQYFGPGTRLTVT.

The chain has TRBV7-6 and TRBJ2-3, with D possibly being TRBD2 (6 bases). Germline CDR1 reads SGHVS; CDR2 reads FNYEAQ. V lost 2 bases, J lost 4 bases, and 7 bases lay in between. CDR3 length: 13 residues. The CDR3 DNA is TGTGCCAGCAGCTTACTAGCGTCAGATACGCAGTATTTT. Residues: CASSLLASDTQYF.

This sequence joins TRBV7-8 and TRBJ2-5; 7 nucleotides match TRBD1. The CDR3 extends over 14 amino acids. Germline V CDR1 and CDR2: SGHVS, FQNEAQ. V was pared by 2 bases and J by 2 bases, with 2 bases of the junction left unmatched. The CDR3 DNA sequence: TGTGCCAGCAGCTTAAGGGGGCTTCAAGAGACCCAGTACTTC. Encoded protein: CASSLRGLQETQYF. Based on the CDR3 plus reference TRBV7-8 and TRBJ2-5, the full variable domain is GAGVSQSPRYKVAKRGQDVALRCDPISGHVSLFWYQQALGQGPEFLTYFQNEAQLDKSGLPSDRFFAERPEGSVSTLKIQRTQQEDSAVYLCASSLRGLQETQYFGPGTRLLVL.

V usage is TRBV7-7 and J usage is TRBJ2-7; D remains ambiguous. V gave up 1 base and J gave up 2 bases, with 6 bases separating them. Germline values: CDR1 SSHAT, CDR2 FNYEAQ (reference sequence). The CDR3 sequence is 13 residues long. This CDR3 is CASSLGRTYEQYF. The DNA for the CDR3 is TGTGCCAGCAGCTTAGGGCGGACCTACGAGCAGTACTTC.

This chain connects TRBV5-6 to TRBJ1-3; D remains unclear. Germline assignment: CDR1 SGHDT and CDR2 YYEEEE. With 6 bases removed from V and 2 bases from J, the gap between germline ends came to 6 bases. There are 12 residues in the CDR3. The CDR3 is CASTAPGNTIYF. The CDR3 nucleotides read TGTGCCAGCACCGCGCCTGGAAACACCATATATTTT.

The chain is built from TRBV9 and TRBJ2-7; 7 positions agree with TRBD1. The CDR3 totals 14 residues. Germline CDR1 and CDR2: SGDLS and YYNGEE. After removal of 3 bases from V and 2 bases from J, the junction contained 5 bases not matched to a gene. The CDR3 sequence: CASSATGATYEQYF. DNA for the CDR3: TGTGCCAGCAGCGCAACAGGGGCTACCTACGAGCAGTACTTC.

The chain is built from TRBV7-3 and TRBJ2-1; 8 positions match TRBD1. Germline V gene data show CDR1 as SGHTA and CDR2 as FQGTGA. The CDR3 loop spans 15 amino acids. J gave up 6 bases and V 5 bases, and 9 bases lay outside the gene matches. The CDR3 sequence is CASSPGTGDFNEQFF. CDR3 coding DNA: TGTGCCAGCAGCCCCGGGACAGGAGATTTCAATGAGCAGTTCTTC.

This chain links TRBV5-8 with TRBJ2-2; 11 bases map to TRBD1. The germline CDR1 and CDR2 sequences are SGHTS and YDEGEE. V lost 3 bases, J lost 5 bases, and 9 bases stayed unmatched. CDR3 length equals 17 residues. In nucleotides, the CDR3 is TGTGCCAGCAGCTCTCGTAAAGGGACAGGGGGGACCGGGGAGCTGTTTTTT. Its translation: CASSSRKGTGGTGELFF. The full variable domain, with the rest looked up from reference TRBV5-8 and TRBJ2-2, is EAGVTQSPTHLIKTRGQQATLRCSPISGHTSVYWYQQALGLGLQFLLWYDEGEERNRGNFPPRFSGRQFPNYSSELNVNALELEDSALYLCASSSRKGTGGTGELFFGEGSRLTVL.

The chain links TRBV5-4 to TRBJ2-2; 9 nucleotides match TRBD2. J lost 7 bases, V lost 0 bases, and 4 bases had no gene match. The germline gives CDR1 SGHNT, CDR2 YYREEE (reference sequence). The CDR3 extends over 15 amino acids. The CDR3 here is CASSLARGGIGELFF. CDR3 bases: TGTGCCAGCAGCTTGGCGCGGGGGGGAATCGGGGAGCTGTTTTTT.

The chain is built from TRBV9 and TRBJ2-7; TRBD2 might be the D (5 bases). CDR3 length equals 15 residues. Between the trimmed V and J ends, which lost 1 base and 4 bases, there was a span of 15 bases. CDR1 is SGDLS and CDR2 is YYNGEE in the germline V gene. This CDR3 reads CASSVSWDSGYEQYF. The CDR3 nucleotides read TGTGCCAGCAGCGTAAGTTGGGATTCGGGATACGAGCAGTACTTC.